These 28 T cell receptor beta chains came from one sample sequenced in a study of vaccination effects on CD4 cells after COVID-19. The data were produced by immunoSEQ multiplex PCR, yet TCRdb's version contains in-frame clones alone and is incomplete. The sample consists of about 71,000 clones, around 85% of them appearing once. Cells that had been cultured for 9 to 10 days were the source of isolated CD4+ T cells. Two-dose vaccination with either BNT162b2 or mRNA-1273 was given to the participants. These receptors' antigens are unknown. The sequenced sample was CD4+ T cells from PBMCs cultured without peptide, obtained after COVID-19 vaccination. Source of these receptors: a human donor who received a COVID-19 vaccine.

This clone appeared once. This chain's CDR3 is CASSPGFNSPLHF. The CDR3 region has the DNA TGTGCCAGCAGCCCTGGGTTTAATTCACCCCTCCACTTT. V usage is TRBV7-9 and J usage is TRBJ1-6, with D uncertain. Germline V CDR1 and CDR2: SEHNR, FQNEAQ (reference sequence). V was pared by 5 bases and J by 6 bases, with 8 bases between. There are 13 residues in the CDR3.

This sequence joins TRBV5-1 and TRBJ2-2; D may be TRBD2 (5 bases). This CDR3 is 16 amino acids long. Looked up from germline, CDR1 is SGHRS and CDR2 is YFSETQ. Trimming removed 0 bases from V and 0 bases from J, with 9 bases in between. CDR3 amino acids: CASSLEKAANTGELFF. DNA of the CDR3: TGCGCCAGCAGCTTGGAAAAAGCGGCGAACACCGGGGAGCTGTTTTTT.

V usage is TRBV6-5 and J usage is TRBJ2-7, with TRBD2 as a possible D gene (5 bases). CDR3 length: 13 residues. Trimming removed 8 bases at V and 5 bases at J, with 16 bases between. CDR1 is MNHEY and CDR2 is SVGAGI in the germline V gene. Written as DNA, the CDR3 is TGTGCCAGCTCGGGGTCTAGAGCTCACGAGCAGTACGTC. This gives the protein CASSGSRAHEQYV.

The rearrangement joins TRBV7-2 to TRBJ1-6; possible D gene TRBD1, 5 bases. The germline V gene has CDR1 SGHTA and CDR2 FQGNSA. Trimming removed 0 bases at V and 6 bases at J, with 6 bases between. The CDR3 totals 14 residues. CDR3 protein: CASSLAGANSPLHF. CDR3 nucleotides: TGTGCCAGCAGCTTAGCCGGGGCTAATTCACCCCTCCACTTT. The full variable domain, completed using reference TRBV7-2 and TRBJ1-6, is GAGVSQSPSNKVTEKGKDVELRCDPISGHTALYWYRQSLGQGLEFLIYFQGNSAPDKSGLPSDRFSAERTGGSVSTLTIQRTQQEDSAVYLCASSLAGANSPLHFGNGTRLTVT.

J is TRBJ2-2 and V is TRBV25-1; D may be TRBD2 (5 bases). The CDR3 is 15 amino acids. Germline V gives CDR1 MGHDK, CDR2 SYGVNS. Trimming pared 10 bases from V and 0 bases from J, leaving 15 bases between. The CDR3 spells CATRRGLANTGELFF. The CDR3 nucleotides read TGTGCCACCCGTCGCGGGCTCGCGAACACCGGGGAGCTGTTTTTT. The full variable domain, in which reference TRBV25-1 and TRBJ2-2 provide the parts outside the CDR3, is EADIYQTPRYLVIGTGKKITLECSQTMGHDKMYWYQQDPGMELHLIHYSYGVNSTEKGDLSSESTVSRIRTEHFPLTLESARPSHTSQYLCATRRGLANTGELFFGEGSRLTVL.

V is TRBV7-9 and J is TRBJ2-2; D is possibly TRBD1 (8 bases). CDR1 and CDR2 from the germline V gene are SEHNR and FQNEAQ (reference sequence). V was trimmed by 1 base and J by 6 bases, leaving 15 bases between them. The CDR3 has 16 residues. CDR3 region: CASSLGDRGGPGELFF. For the CDR3, the DNA is TGTGCCAGCAGCTTAGGAGACAGGGGAGGGCCCGGGGAGCTGTTTTTT.

The J gene is TRBJ2-4, the V gene TRBV30; 7 nucleotides match TRBD1. J was trimmed by 9 bases and V by 3 bases; bases with no gene match: 8. The CDR3 sequence is 13 residues long. Germline V lookup: CDR1 GTSNPN, CDR2 SVGIG (reference sequence). The CDR3 bases are TGTGCCTGGAGGACAACAGGGGCCGGCATTCAGTACTTC. Its translation: CAWRTTGAGIQYF.

A few counts support this clone. This rearrangement joins TRBV29-1 to TRBJ2-1; D not certain. This CDR3 is built from 12 residues. Trimming left V 4 bases short and J 2 bases short, with 6 bases between. Germline V gene data show CDR1 as SQVTM and CDR2 as ANQGSEA. The CDR3 DNA reads as TGCAGCGTTGGGCCAGCCTACAATGAGCAGTTCTTC. It translates to CSVGPAYNEQFF.

The chain has TRBV18 and TRBJ2-2, with 11 bases that match TRBD1. The CDR3 loop spans 17 amino acids. Unmatched junction bases numbered 3, after V lost 1 base and J lost 2 bases. Per the germline V gene, CDR1 is KGHSH and CDR2 is LQKENI. CDR3 in amino acids: CASSPLGQGANTGELFF. CDR3 coding DNA: TGTGCCAGCTCACCACTTGGACAGGGGGCCAACACCGGGGAGCTGTTTTTT.

The V and J genes are TRBV15 and TRBJ1-2, with D perhaps TRBD1 (5 bases). The ends were cut back, 1 base at V and 3 bases at J, with 9 bases in the middle. The CDR3 has 14 amino acids. The germline V gene encodes CDR1 LNHNV and CDR2 YYDKDF (reference sequence). DNA of the CDR3: TGTGCCACCAGCAGAGTCCCAGGGCACTATGGCTACACCTTC. Amino acids: CATSRVPGHYGYTF. Variable domain in full (rest from reference TRBV15 and TRBJ1-2): DAMVIQNPRYQVTQFGKPVTLSCSQTLNHNVMYWYQQKSSQAPKLLFHYYDKDFNNEADTPDNFQSRRPNTSFCFLDIRSPGLGDTAMYLCATSRVPGHYGYTFGSGTRLTVV.

The chain uses TRBV6-5 and TRBJ2-7; TRBD1 is a possible D gene (6 bases). Germline CDR1 reads MNHEY; CDR2 reads SVGAGI. Deletions cut 6 bases from V and 0 bases from J, with 12 bases between. This CDR3 has 14 amino acids. This CDR3 reads CASRQGASSYEQYV. In DNA, the CDR3 is TGTGCCAGCAGACAGGGCGCCAGCTCCTACGAGCAGTACGTC.

V gene TRBV11-3 combines with J gene TRBJ2-3, with TRBD1 matching over 7 bases. Looked up from germline, CDR1 is SGHNT and CDR2 is YENEEA. The V segment lost 3 bases and the J segment 1 base; nucleotides outside the gene matches: 4. The CDR3 is made up of 15 amino acids. As DNA, the CDR3 is TGTGCCAGCAGCTTTCGGACAGGACGCACAGATACGCAGTATTTT. Amino acids: CASSFRTGRTDTQYF.

The chain is built from TRBV6-5 and TRBJ1-4, with 12 bases aligning to TRBD1. The V gene's germline CDR1 is MNHEY and CDR2 SVGAGI. The ends lost 6 bases at V and 7 bases at J; junction bases unmatched: 3. The CDR3 extends over 14 amino acids. The CDR3 sequence: CASSRDRGREKLFF. In DNA, the CDR3 is TGTGCCAGCAGCCGGGACAGGGGGCGTGAAAAACTGTTTTTT.

This clone showed up just a few times. The chain joins TRBV27 to TRBJ1-1, with 8 positions matching TRBD1. With V trimmed by 2 bases and J by 1 base, 0 bases remained unmatched. The germline gives CDR1 MNHEY, CDR2 SMNVEV (reference sequence). This CDR3 has 14 amino acids. The CDR3 DNA reads TGTGCCAGCAGTTTAGACAGGGGGAACACTGAAGCTTTCTTT. This encodes CASSLDRGNTEAFF.

The V and J genes are TRBV6-5 and TRBJ2-3; no clear D gene. The V and J ends lost 9 bases and 5 bases respectively, with 18 bases between them. The CDR3 sequence is 14 residues long. Germline values: CDR1 MNHEY, CDR2 SVGAGI. The CDR3: CASRDYRIQDTQYF. CDR3 DNA: TGTGCCAGTAGGGATTATCGGATACAAGATACGCAGTATTTT.

This clone turned up a few times. The V call is TRBV7-2, the J call TRBJ1-2; TRBD1 might be the D (6 bases). CDR3 length: 15 residues. Germline V gene data show CDR1 as SGHTA and CDR2 as FQGNSA. Trimming left V 2 bases short and J 2 bases short, with 12 bases between. In DNA, the CDR3 is TGTGCCAGCAGCTTAATAGCAGGGGAGAACTATGGCTACACCTTC. As protein: CASSLIAGENYGYTF. The full variable domain, rest sourced from reference TRBV7-2 and TRBJ1-2, is GAGVSQSPSNKVTEKGKDVELRCDPISGHTALYWYRQSLGQGLEFLIYFQGNSAPDKSGLPSDRFSAERTGGSVSTLTIQRTQQEDSAVYLCASSLIAGENYGYTFGSGTRLTVV.

The chain links TRBV6-1 to TRBJ2-5; D is undetermined. V was pared by 0 bases and J by 6 bases, with 11 bases between. This CDR3 spans 14 amino acids. Per the germline V gene, CDR1 is MNHNS and CDR2 is SASEGT. CDR3 in DNA: TGTGCCAGCAGTGAAGCGTATGAGGTGAAGACCCAGTACTTC. This gives the protein CASSEAYEVKTQYF.

V gene TRBV30 combines with J gene TRBJ1-6; no clear D. This CDR3 has 14 amino acids. Trimming removed 4 bases from V and 7 bases from J, with 14 bases in between. The germline V gene has CDR1 GTSNPN and CDR2 SVGIG (reference sequence). Here the CDR3 reads CAWKKGGFNSPLHF. The CDR3, as DNA: TGTGCCTGGAAAAAAGGAGGGTTCAATTCACCCCTCCACTTT.

This clone has a handful of counts. The rearrangement uses TRBV2 and TRBJ1-2; 8 nucleotides match TRBD1. Trimming cost V 5 bases and J 7 bases; bases outside gene matches: 15. CDR1 SNHLY and CDR2 FYNNEI come from the germline V gene. This CDR3 region has 16 residues. CDR3 in amino acids: CASSFDRGRESGGYTF. CDR3 coding DNA: TGTGCCAGCAGTTTCGACAGGGGAAGAGAATCGGGTGGCTACACCTTC.

The rearrangement links TRBV28 to TRBJ1-2; 7 bases align to TRBD1. CDR1 MDHEN and CDR2 SYDVKM come from the germline V gene. This CDR3 is 15 amino acids long. With 4 bases clipped from V and 2 bases from J, the junction kept 7 bases outside the gene matches. The CDR3 nucleotides read TGTGCCAGCAGTTCTTCAACAGGGGTGAACTATGGCTACACCTTC. Translating it yields CASSSSTGVNYGYTF.

The V call is TRBV11-2, the J call TRBJ1-4; D is unresolved. The CDR3 is 15 amino acids. Germline values: CDR1 SGHAT, CDR2 FQNNGV. V lost 5 bases to trimming and J lost 8 bases, with 18 bases between them. The CDR3 sequence is CASSPGYGKDEKLFF. CDR3 bases: TGTGCCAGCAGCCCCGGCTATGGTAAAGACGAAAAACTGTTTTTT.

This clone was found a few times. The V gene is TRBV3-1 (or the pseudogene TRBV3-2), the J gene TRBJ1-6; the D is unclear. Germline CDR1 LGHDT, CDR2 YNNKEL (reference sequence). V was cut by 0 bases and J by 5 bases, with 11 bases left in between. The CDR3 loop spans 16 amino acids. In nucleotides, the CDR3 is TGTGCCAGCAGCCAAGATTCAGCCCTGGATAATTCACCCCTCCACTTT. Translated: CASSQDSALDNSPLHF.

This rearrangement joins TRBV5-4 to TRBJ2-7, with D possibly called TRBD1 or TRBD2 (6 bases each). The germline V and J ends were trimmed by 10 bases and 1 base, with 15 bases remaining between them. The length of the CDR3 is 13 residues. Germline CDR1 reads SGHNT; CDR2 reads YYREEE (reference sequence). The CDR3 sequence is CAQGGPISYEQYV. As DNA, the CDR3 is TGTGCCCAAGGGGGGCCCATTTCCTACGAGCAGTACGTC.

V is TRBV7-3 and J is TRBJ1-1; the match to TRBD1 covers 9 bases. The germline gives CDR1 SGHTA, CDR2 FQGTGA. CDR3 length: 15 amino acids. V lost 8 bases to trimming and J lost 5 bases; unmatched junction nucleotides: 12. The CDR3 DNA sequence: TGTGCCAGCGCCCAGTCCGGGACAGGGAAGACTGAAGCTTTCTTT. This translates into CASAQSGTGKTEAFF.

This chain joins TRBV7-2 and TRBJ1-5; D is perhaps TRBD1 (5 bases). The V and J ends lost 2 bases and 2 bases respectively, with 7 bases between them. The germline gives CDR1 SGHTA, CDR2 FQGNSA. CDR3 length: 14 amino acids. This CDR3 is CASSLQGGNQPQHF. The CDR3 DNA follows: TGTGCCAGCAGCTTACAGGGTGGCAATCAGCCCCAGCATTTT.

Here the CDR3 reads CASSAGGRQETQYF. DNA for the CDR3: TGTGCCAGCAGTGCGGGGGGGCGGCAAGAGACCCAGTACTTC. V and J are TRBV2 and TRBJ2-5, with TRBD2 matching 8 bases. CDR3 length: 14 residues. Per the germline V gene, CDR1 is SNHLY and CDR2 is FYNNEI. V gave up 4 bases and J gave up 2 bases; unmatched junction bases: 3. Full variable domain (outside the CDR3, taken from reference TRBV2 and TRBJ2-5): EPEVTQTPSHQVTQMGQEVILRCVPISNHLYFYWYRQILGQKVEFLVSFYNNEISEKSEIFDDQFSVERPDGSNFTLKIRSTKLEDSAMYFCASSAGGRQETQYFGPGTRLLVL.

The gene calls are TRBV10-3 and TRBJ2-3; 8 bases agree with TRBD2. This CDR3 spans 14 amino acids. J was trimmed by 5 bases and V by 3 bases; bases with no gene match: 4. Germline loops: CDR1 ENHRY, CDR2 SYGVKD. The CDR3 sequence is CAISDGGARDTQYF. DNA of the CDR3: TGTGCCATCAGTGACGGGGGGGCTAGAGATACGCAGTATTTT.

This clone was recorded only once. The V and J genes are TRBV5-5 and TRBJ1-1; D might be TRBD1 (6 bases). The CDR3 totals 15 residues. V was clipped by 0 bases and J by 5 bases, with 14 bases between them. The germline gives CDR1 SGHKS, CDR2 YYEKEE (reference sequence). In DNA, the CDR3 is TGTGCCAGCAGCTTGGTGGGACACTCCTTAACTGAAGCTTTCTTT. The encoded protein is CASSLVGHSLTEAFF.